The clone carrying this TCR beta chain showed up just a few times. Its antigen is currently unknown. This CDR3 spans 18 amino acids. Germline-derived CDR1 and CDR2 are MDHEN and SYDVKM. V was pared by 5 bases and J by 1 base, with 12 bases of the junction left unmatched. This sample was included in a study of response to subunit inactivated influenza vaccine. Notes on the study in general: Each seasonal flu vaccination may recruit only limited new T cells, authors suggested.

TCRdb ran MiXCR on the RT-PCR reads and lists one entry per CDR3 protein. Of more than 400,000 distinct CDR3 sequences in the sample, roughly 7.6% were seen once. This chain joins TRBV28 and TRBJ2-5; 11 bases are shared with TRBD1. The source was PBMCs from blood, collected less than 30 months after vaccination. The TCR comes from a man aged 50 to 69 who received an inactivated influenza vaccine. The CDR3 spells CASSTRTGGERAQETQYF. DNA of the CDR3: TGTGCCAGCAGTACTCGGACAGGGGGCGAACGGGCCCAAGAGACCCAGTACTTC.